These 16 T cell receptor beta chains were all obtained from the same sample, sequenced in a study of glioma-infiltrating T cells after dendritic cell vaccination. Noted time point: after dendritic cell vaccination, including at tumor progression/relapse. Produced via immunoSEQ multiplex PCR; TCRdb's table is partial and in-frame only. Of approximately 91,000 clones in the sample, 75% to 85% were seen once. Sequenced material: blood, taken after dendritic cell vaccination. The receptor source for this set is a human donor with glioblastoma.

The CDR3 loop is CASSSDNSGQETQYF. The CDR3 DNA is TGCGCCAGCAGCTCCGACAACAGCGGACAAGAGACCCAGTACTTC. This chain joins TRBV5-1 and TRBJ2-5; the D gene is possibly TRBD2 (5 bases). Germline-derived CDR1 and CDR2 are SGHRS and YFSETQ. The V gene lost 3 bases and the J gene lost 2 bases, with 14 bases spanning the gap. The CDR3 spans 15 residues. Drawing the rest from reference TRBV5-1 and TRBJ2-5, the complete variable domain is KAGVTQTPRYLIKTRGQQVTLSCSPISGHRSVSWYQQTPGQGLQFLFEYFSETQRNKGNFPGRFSGRQFSNSRSEMNVSTLELGDSALYLCASSSDNSGQETQYFGPGTRLLVL.

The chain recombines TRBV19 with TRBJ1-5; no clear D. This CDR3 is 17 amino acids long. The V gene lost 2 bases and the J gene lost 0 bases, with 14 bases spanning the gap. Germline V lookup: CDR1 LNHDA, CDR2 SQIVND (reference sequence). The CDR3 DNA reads TGTGCCAGTAGTATAATCAACGCAGGCTATAGCAATCAGCCCCAGCATTTT. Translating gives CASSIINAGYSNQPQHF.

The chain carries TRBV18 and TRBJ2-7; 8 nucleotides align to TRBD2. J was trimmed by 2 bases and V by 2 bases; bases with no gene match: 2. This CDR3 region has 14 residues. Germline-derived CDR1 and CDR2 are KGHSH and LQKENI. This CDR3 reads CASSPTSGTYEQYV. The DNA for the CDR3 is TGTGCCAGCTCACCAACTAGCGGCACCTACGAGCAGTACGTC.

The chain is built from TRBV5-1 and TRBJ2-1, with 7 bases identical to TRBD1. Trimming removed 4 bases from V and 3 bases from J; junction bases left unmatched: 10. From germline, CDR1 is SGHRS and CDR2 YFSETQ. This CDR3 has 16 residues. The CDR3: CASSEAPGQSYNEQFF. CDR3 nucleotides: TGCGCCAGCAGCGAAGCGCCGGGACAGAGCTACAATGAGCAGTTCTTC.

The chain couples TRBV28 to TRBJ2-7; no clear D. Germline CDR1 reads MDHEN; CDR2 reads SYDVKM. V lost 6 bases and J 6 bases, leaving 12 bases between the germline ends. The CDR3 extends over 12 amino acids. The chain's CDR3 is CASSLLLGEQYV. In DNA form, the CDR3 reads TGTGCCAGCAGCCTTCTCTTGGGCGAGCAGTACGTC.

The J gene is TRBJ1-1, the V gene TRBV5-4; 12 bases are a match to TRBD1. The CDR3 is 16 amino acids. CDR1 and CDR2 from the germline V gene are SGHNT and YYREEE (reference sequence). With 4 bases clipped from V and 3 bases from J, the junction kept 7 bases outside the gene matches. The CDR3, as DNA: TGTGCCAGCAGCCTGGGACAGGGGGCGAGGGACACTGAAGCTTTCTTT. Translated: CASSLGQGARDTEAFF. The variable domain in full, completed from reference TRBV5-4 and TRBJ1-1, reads ETGVTQSPTHLIKTRGQQVTLRCSSQSGHNTVSWYQQALGQGPQFIFQYYREEENGRGNFPPRFSGLQFPNYSSELNVNALELDDSALYLCASSLGQGARDTEAFFGQGTRLTVV.

For the CDR3, the DNA is TGTGCCAGCAGCTTGGCCCTAGCGGAGCAGTTCTTC. Translating gives CASSLALAEQFF. This chain uses TRBV5-4 with TRBJ2-1; the D gene is possibly TRBD2 (6 bases). Trimming cost V 0 bases and J 10 bases, with 8 bases left between them. The germline CDR1 and CDR2 sequences are SGHNT and YYREEE (reference sequence). The CDR3 runs to 12 residues.

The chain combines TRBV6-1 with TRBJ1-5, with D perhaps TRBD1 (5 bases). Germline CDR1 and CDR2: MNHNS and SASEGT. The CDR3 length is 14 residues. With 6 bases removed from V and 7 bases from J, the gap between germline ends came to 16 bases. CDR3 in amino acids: CASSVQGVGQPQHF. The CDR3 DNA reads TGTGCCAGCAGCGTTCAGGGTGTCGGACAGCCCCAGCATTTT.

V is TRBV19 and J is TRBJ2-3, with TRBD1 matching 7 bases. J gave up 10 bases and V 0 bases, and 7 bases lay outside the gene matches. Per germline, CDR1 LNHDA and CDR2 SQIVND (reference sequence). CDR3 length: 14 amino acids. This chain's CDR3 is CASSIDPTTGPQYF. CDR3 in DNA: TGTGCCAGTAGTATAGACCCCACGACAGGGCCGCAGTATTTT.

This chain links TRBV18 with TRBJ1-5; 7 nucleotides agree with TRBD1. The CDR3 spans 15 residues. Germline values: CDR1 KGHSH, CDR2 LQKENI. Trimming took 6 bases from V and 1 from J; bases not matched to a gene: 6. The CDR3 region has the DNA TGTGCCAGCTCTCCTCAGGGGGGAAGCAATCAGCCCCAGCATTTT. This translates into CASSPQGGSNQPQHF.

For the CDR3, the DNA is TGTGCCAGCAGCAAGAGGACAGGAGGAAACTACGAGCAGTACGTC. Its protein is CASSKRTGGNYEQYV. This rearrangement joins TRBV21-1 to TRBJ2-7; the table names TRBD1, a call not compared with the DNA. TRBV21-1 is labeled a pseudogene. The CDR3 runs to 15 residues.

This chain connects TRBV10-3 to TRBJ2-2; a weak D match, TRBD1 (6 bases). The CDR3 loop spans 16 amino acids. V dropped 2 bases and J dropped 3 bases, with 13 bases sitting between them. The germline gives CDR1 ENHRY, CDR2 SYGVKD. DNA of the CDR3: TGTGCCATCAGTGAGAAAGGCAGGGGACACACCGGGGAGCTGTTTTTT. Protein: CAISEKGRGHTGELFF.

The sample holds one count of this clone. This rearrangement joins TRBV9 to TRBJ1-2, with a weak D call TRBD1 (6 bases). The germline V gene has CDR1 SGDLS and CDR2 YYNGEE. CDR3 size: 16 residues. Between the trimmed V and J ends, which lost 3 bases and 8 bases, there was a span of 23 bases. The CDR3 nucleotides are TGTGCCAGCAGCGGCGGGTCGGCCAGGGGCTTCGGCGGCTACACCTTC. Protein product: CASSGGSARGFGGYTF.

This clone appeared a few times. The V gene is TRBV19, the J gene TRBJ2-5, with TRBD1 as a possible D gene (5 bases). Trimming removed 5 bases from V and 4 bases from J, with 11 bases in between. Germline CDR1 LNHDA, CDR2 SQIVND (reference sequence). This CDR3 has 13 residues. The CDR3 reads CASSGSGLETQYF. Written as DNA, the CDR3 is TGTGCCAGTAGTGGGTCAGGGCTAGAGACCCAGTACTTC.

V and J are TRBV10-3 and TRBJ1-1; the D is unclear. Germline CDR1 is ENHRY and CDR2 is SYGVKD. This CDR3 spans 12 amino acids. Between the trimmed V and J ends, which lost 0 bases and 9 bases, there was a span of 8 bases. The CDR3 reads CAISESQYQAFF. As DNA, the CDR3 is TGTGCCATCAGTGAGTCCCAGTACCAAGCTTTCTTT.

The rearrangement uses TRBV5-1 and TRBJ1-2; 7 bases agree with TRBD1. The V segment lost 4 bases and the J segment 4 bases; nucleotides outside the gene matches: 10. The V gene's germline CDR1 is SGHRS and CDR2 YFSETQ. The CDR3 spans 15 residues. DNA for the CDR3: TGCGCCAGCAGCGGGGGACAGCCCCCTGGCTATGGCTACACCTTC. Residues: CASSGGQPPGYGYTF.